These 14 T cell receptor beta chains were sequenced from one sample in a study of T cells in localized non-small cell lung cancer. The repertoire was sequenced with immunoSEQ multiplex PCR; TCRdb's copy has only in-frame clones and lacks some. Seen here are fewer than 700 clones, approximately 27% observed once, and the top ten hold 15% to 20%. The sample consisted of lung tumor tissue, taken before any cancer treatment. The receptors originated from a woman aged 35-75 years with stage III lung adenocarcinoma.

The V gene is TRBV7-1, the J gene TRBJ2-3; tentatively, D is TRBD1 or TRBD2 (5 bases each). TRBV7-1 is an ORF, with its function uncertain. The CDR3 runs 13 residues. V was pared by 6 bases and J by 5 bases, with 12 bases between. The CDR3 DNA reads TGTGCCAGCAGTTGGGACGTTGGAGATACGCAGTATTTT. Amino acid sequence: CASSWDVGDTQYF.

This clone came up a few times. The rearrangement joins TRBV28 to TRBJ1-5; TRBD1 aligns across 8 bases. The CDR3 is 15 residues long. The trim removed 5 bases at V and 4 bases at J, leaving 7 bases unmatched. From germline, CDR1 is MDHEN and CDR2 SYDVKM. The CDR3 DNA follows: TGTGCCAGCAGTGTGTGGGACAGGTCTAATCAGCCCCAGCATTTT. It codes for CASSVWDRSNQPQHF.

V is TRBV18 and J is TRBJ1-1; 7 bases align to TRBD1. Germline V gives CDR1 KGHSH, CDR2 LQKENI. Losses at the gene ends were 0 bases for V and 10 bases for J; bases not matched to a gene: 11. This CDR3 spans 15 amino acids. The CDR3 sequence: CASSPPTGSFLAAFF. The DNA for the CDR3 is TGTGCCAGCTCACCACCGACAGGGTCGTTCCTAGCAGCTTTCTTT.

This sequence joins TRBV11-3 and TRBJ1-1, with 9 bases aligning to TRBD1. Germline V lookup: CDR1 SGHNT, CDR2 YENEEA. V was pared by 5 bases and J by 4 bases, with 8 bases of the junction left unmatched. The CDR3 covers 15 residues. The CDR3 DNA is TGTGCCAGCAGCCCCGGGACAGGGAGGGGCACTGAAGCTTTCTTT. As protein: CASSPGTGRGTEAFF.

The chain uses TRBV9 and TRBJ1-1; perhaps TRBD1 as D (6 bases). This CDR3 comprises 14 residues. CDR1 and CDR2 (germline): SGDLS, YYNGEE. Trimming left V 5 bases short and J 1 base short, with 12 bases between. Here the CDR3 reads CASRLGGANTEAFF. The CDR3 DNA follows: TGTGCCAGCAGGCTCGGGGGCGCGAACACTGAAGCTTTCTTT.

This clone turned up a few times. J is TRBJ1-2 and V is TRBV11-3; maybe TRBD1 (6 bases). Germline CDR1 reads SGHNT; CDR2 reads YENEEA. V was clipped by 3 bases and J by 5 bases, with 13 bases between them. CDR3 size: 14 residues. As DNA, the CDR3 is TGTGCCAGCAGCTTGGCGGGGGCCTTATATGGCTACACCTTC. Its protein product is CASSLAGALYGYTF.

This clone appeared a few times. Here the CDR3 reads CASSLDSRSGNTIYF. The CDR3 region has the DNA TGTGCCAGCAGCTTAGACAGCCGCTCTGGAAACACCATATATTTT. The V and J genes are TRBV6-8 and TRBJ1-3; the D gene is possibly TRBD1 (5 bases). Trimming left V 6 bases short and J 0 bases short, with 12 bases between. This CDR3 region has 15 residues. Germline assignment: CDR1 MNHGY and CDR2 SAAAGT.

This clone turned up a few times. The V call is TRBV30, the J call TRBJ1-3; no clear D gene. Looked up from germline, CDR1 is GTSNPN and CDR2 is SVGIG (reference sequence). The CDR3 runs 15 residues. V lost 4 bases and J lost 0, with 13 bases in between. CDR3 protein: CAWTQEWASGNTIYF. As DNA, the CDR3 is TGTGCCTGGACCCAGGAGTGGGCCTCTGGAAACACCATATATTTT.

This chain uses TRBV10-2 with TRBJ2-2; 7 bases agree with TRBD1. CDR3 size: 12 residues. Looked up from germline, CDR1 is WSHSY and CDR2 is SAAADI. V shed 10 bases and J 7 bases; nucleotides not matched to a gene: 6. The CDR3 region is CATKDRVGELFF. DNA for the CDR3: TGCGCCACCAAAGACAGGGTCGGGGAGCTGTTTTTT.

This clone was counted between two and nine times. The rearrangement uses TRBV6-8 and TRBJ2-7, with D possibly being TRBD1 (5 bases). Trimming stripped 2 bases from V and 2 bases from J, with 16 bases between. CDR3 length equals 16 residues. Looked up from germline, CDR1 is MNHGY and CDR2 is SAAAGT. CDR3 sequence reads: CASSYNGQGPTYEQYF. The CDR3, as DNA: TGTGCCAGCAGTTACAACGGGCAGGGCCCCACCTACGAGCAGTACTTC.

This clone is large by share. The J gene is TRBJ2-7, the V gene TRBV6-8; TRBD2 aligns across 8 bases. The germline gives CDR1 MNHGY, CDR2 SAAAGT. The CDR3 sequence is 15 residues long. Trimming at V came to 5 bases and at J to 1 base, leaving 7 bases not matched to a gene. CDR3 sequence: CASSEWSSGSYEQYF. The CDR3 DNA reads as TGTGCCAGCAGTGAGTGGTCTAGCGGGTCCTACGAGCAGTACTTC.

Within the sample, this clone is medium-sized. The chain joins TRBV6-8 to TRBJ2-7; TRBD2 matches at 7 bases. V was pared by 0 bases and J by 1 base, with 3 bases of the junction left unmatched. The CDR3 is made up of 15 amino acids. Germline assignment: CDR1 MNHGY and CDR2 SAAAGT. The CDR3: CASSYSGGSSYEQYF. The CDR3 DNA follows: TGTGCCAGCAGTTACTCGGGAGGGAGTTCCTACGAGCAGTACTTC.

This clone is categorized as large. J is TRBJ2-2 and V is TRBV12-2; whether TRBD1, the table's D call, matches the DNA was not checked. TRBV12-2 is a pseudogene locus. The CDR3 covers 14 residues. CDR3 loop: CATTTNPNTGELFF. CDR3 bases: TGTGCCACCACGACAAACCCGAACACCGGGGAGCTGTTTTTT.

The CDR3 loop is CAWSSSGRTDTQYF. The CDR3 bases are TGTGCCTGGAGTTCTAGCGGGCGCACAGATACGCAGTATTTT. V is TRBV30 and J is TRBJ2-3, with 8 bases matching TRBD2. Germline CDR1 reads GTSNPN; CDR2 reads SVGIG (reference sequence). V trimming: 2 bases; J trimming: 1 base; junction bases outside the gene matches: 2. The CDR3 runs to 14 residues.